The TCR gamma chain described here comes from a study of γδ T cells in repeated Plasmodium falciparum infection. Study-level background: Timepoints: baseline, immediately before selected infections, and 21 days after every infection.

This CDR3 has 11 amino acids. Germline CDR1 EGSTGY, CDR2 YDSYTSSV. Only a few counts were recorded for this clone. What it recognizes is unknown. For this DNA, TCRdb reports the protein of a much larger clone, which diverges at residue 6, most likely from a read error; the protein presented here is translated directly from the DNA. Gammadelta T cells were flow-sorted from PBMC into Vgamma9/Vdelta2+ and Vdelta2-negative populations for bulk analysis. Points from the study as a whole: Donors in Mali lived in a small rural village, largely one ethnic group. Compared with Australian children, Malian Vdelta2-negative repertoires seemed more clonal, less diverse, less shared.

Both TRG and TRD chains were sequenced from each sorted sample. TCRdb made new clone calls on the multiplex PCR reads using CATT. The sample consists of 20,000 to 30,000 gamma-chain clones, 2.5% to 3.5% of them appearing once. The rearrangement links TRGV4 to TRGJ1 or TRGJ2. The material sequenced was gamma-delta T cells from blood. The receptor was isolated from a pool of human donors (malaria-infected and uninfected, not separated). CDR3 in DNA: TGTGCCACCTGGGATGAGCGGGTGGGAGTCTTT. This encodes CATWDERVGVF.